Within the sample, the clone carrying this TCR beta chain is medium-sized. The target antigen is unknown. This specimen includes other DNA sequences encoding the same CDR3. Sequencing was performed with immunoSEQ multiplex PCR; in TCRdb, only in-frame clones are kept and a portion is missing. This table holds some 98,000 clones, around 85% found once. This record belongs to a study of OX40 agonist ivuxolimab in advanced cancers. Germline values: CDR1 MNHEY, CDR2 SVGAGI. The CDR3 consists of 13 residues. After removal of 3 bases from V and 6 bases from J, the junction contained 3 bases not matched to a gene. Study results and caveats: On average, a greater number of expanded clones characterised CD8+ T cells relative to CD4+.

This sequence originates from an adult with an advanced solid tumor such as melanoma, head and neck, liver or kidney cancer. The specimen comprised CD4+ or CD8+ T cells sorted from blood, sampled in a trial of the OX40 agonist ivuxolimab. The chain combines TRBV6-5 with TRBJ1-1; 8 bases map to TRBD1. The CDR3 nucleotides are TGTGCCAGCAGTTATCAGGGGGCGGCTGAAGCTTTCTTT. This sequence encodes CASSYQGAAEAFF.